Shown below are 2 T cell receptor beta chains from a single sample sequenced in a study of OX40 agonist ivuxolimab in advanced cancers. The data were produced by immunoSEQ multiplex PCR, yet TCRdb's version contains in-frame clones alone and is incomplete. Of about 58,000 clones in the sample, roughly nine tenths are singletons; the top ten hold more than 9%. Specimen: CD4+ or CD8+ T cells sorted from blood, collected in a trial of the OX40 agonist ivuxolimab. The source of these receptors is an adult with an advanced solid tumor such as melanoma, head and neck, liver or kidney cancer.

The J gene is TRBJ1-6, the V gene TRBV7-8; the D is unclear. Looked up from germline, CDR1 is SGHVS and CDR2 is FQNEAQ. The CDR3 is 14 amino acids. V shed 5 bases and J shed 9 bases, with 14 bases lying between them. CDR3 loop: CASSLGRTTSPLHF. Here the CDR3 DNA reads TGTGCCAGCAGCCTTGGACGGACTACTTCACCCCTCCACTTT.

This clone appeared once. The J gene is TRBJ2-1, the V gene TRBV9, with TRBD2 matching 8 bases. V gave up 0 bases and J gave up 7 bases; unmatched junction bases: 6. This CDR3 has 15 residues. The germline V gene has CDR1 SGDLS and CDR2 YYNGEE. CDR3 nucleotides: TGTGCCAGCAGCGTAGCGGGAGGGCCGAGGAATGAGCAGTTCTTC. Protein product: CASSVAGGPRNEQFF.